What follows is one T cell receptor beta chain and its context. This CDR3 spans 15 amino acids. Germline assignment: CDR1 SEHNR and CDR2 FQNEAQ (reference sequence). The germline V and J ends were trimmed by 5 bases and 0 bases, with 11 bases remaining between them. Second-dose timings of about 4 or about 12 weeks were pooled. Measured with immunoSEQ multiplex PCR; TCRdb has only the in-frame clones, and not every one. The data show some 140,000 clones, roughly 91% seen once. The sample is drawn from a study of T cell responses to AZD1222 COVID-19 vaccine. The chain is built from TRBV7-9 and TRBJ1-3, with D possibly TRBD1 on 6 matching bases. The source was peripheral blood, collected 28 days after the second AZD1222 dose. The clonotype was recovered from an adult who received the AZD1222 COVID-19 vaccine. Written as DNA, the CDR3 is TGTGCCAGCAGCCCTTGGGACACCTCTGGAAACACCATATATTTT. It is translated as CASSPWDTSGNTIYF.